One and the same sample provided the 10 T cell receptor beta chains below, sequenced in a study of blood T cell repertoires in COVID-19. Profiling relied on immunoSEQ multiplex PCR, and the TCRdb table lists in-frame clones only, not all of them. The profile shows approximately 100,000 clones, roughly 92% of them singletons. Sequenced input: peripheral blood. All receptors come from a man aged 50 or older with active COVID-19.

The chain combines TRBV18 with TRBJ2-2, with 8 bases that match TRBD2. This CDR3 comprises 16 residues. V was pared by 3 bases and J by 5 bases, with 8 bases of the junction left unmatched. Germline values: CDR1 KGHSH, CDR2 LQKENI. CDR3 amino acids: CASSPREGPWTGELFF. The CDR3 DNA sequence: TGTGCCAGCTCACCCCGGGAGGGCCCGTGGACCGGGGAGCTGTTTTTT.

Note on this clone: The same CDR3 also results from other DNA sequences found in this sample. CDR3 in amino acids: CASTLTSGSSYEQYF. The CDR3 DNA reads as TGTGCCAGCACTCTAACTAGCGGAAGCTCCTACGAGCAGTACTTC. The rearrangement uses TRBV6-5 and TRBJ2-7, with 8 bases fitting TRBD2. CDR3 length: 15 residues. V lost 7 bases and J lost 0; bases outside the gene matches: 8. In germline, CDR1 is MNHEY, CDR2 SVGAGI.

The CDR3 coding sequence is TGTGCCAGCAGTCCCAGCGGGGGGGCGAGGGGCTACACCTTC. It is translated as CASSPSGGARGYTF. The V and J genes are TRBV28 and TRBJ1-2, with D possibly matching TRBD1 (6 bases). This CDR3 comprises 14 residues. With 5 bases removed from V and 8 bases from J, the gap between germline ends came to 18 bases. In germline, CDR1 is MDHEN, CDR2 SYDVKM.

The sample holds one count of this clone. The chain carries TRBV28 and TRBJ1-1, with D maybe TRBD1 (6 bases). CDR3 size: 15 residues. The V gene lost 4 bases and the J gene lost 10 bases, with 22 bases spanning the gap. Germline assignment: CDR1 MDHEN and CDR2 SYDVKM. CDR3 amino acids: CASSSVTGFDQIAFF. CDR3 DNA: TGTGCCAGCAGTTCCGTGACAGGATTCGACCAGATAGCTTTCTTT.

DNA for the CDR3: TGCGCCAGCAGCCAACTTACAGGGCCTAACTATGGCTACACCTTC. Translation: CASSQLTGPNYGYTF. This chain connects TRBV5-1 to TRBJ1-2, with a possible D match to TRBD1 (6 bases). Germline assignment: CDR1 SGHRS and CDR2 YFSETQ. There are 15 residues in the CDR3. Between the trimmed V and J ends, which lost 4 bases and 0 bases, there was a span of 13 bases.

DNA for the CDR3: TGTGCCAGTAGTATACAGGACAATCAGCCCCAGCATTTT. This codes for CASSIQDNQPQHF. The chain joins TRBV19 to TRBJ1-5; the D is unclear. The germline V gene has CDR1 LNHDA and CDR2 SQIVND (reference sequence). The V end was cut by 2 bases, the J end by 3 bases, with 5 bases between. This CDR3 contains 13 residues.

The chain combines TRBV5-1 with TRBJ1-2, with a tentative D call TRBD1 (5 bases). Germline lookup yields CDR1 SGHRS and CDR2 YFSETQ. The CDR3 covers 16 residues. Deletions cut 0 bases from V and 2 bases from J, with 14 bases between. CDR3 bases: TGCGCCAGCAGCTTGGGCCCCGCAGGGCCAAACTATGGCTACACCTTC. Its translation: CASSLGPAGPNYGYTF.

V is TRBV20-1 and J is TRBJ2-7; D call uncertain. CDR1 and CDR2 from the germline V gene are DFQATT and SNEGSKA (reference sequence). Deletions cut 2 bases from V and 5 bases from J, with 7 bases between. The CDR3 has 11 residues. DNA of the CDR3: TGCAGTGCTAGACCAGGAAACGAGCAGTACTTC. Translated: CSARPGNEQYF.

CDR3 loop: CASSQSGKLYNEQFF. The DNA of the CDR3 is TGTGCCAGCAGCCAAAGCGGGAAGCTTTACAATGAGCAGTTCTTC. The J gene is TRBJ2-1, the V gene TRBV3-1 (or the pseudogene TRBV3-2), with 7 positions matching TRBD2. The CDR3 runs 15 residues. The V and J ends lost 2 bases and 4 bases, in that order; junction bases with no gene match: 5. Germline V gene sequence: CDR1 LGHDT, CDR2 YNNKEL (reference sequence).

The J gene is TRBJ2-5, the V gene TRBV3-1 (or the pseudogene TRBV3-2); D may be TRBD2 (6 bases). In germline, CDR1 is LGHDT, CDR2 YNNKEL (reference sequence). Deletions cut 1 base from V and 3 bases from J, with 21 bases between. This CDR3 is 18 amino acids long. The CDR3 region is CASSQGSLAPRNKETQYF. CDR3 sequence (DNA): TGTGCCAGCAGCCAAGGAAGCCTAGCGCCGAGGAATAAAGAGACCCAGTACTTC.